The 12 T cell receptor beta chains below all came from one sample that was sequenced in a study of identical twins. Via MiXCR, TCRdb re-called the 5' RACE reads, giving one row per CDR3 protein. The sample shows fewer than 900,000 distinct CDR3 sequences, approximately 21% of them seen only once. The sample was also linked to a second study, of T cells expressing NK-cell markers.

Source material: PBMCs. The receptors were sampled from a young woman in good health.

This chain joins TRBV7-9 and TRBJ2-7, with 10 bases fitting TRBD1. Germline V gene lookup returns CDR1 SEHNR and CDR2 FQNEAQ (reference sequence). V trimming: 5 bases; J trimming: 6 bases; junction bases outside the gene matches: 10. This CDR3 is 15 amino acids long. As DNA, the CDR3 is TGTGCCAGCAGCCCGCGGGACAGGGGAACACGCGAGCAGTACTTC. Translation: CASSPRDRGTREQYF. Supplemented by reference TRBV7-9 and TRBJ2-7, the full variable domain reads DTGVSQNPRHKITKRGQNVTFRCDPISEHNRLYWYRQTLGQGPEFLTYFQNEAQLEKSRLLSDRFSAERPKGSFSTLEIQRTEQGDSAMYLCASSPRDRGTREQYFGPGTRLTVT.

This clonotype appeared once. V and J are TRBV6-5 and TRBJ2-7; D might be TRBD1 or TRBD2, each matching 5 bases. The germline gives CDR1 MNHEY, CDR2 SVGAGI. V was clipped by 2 bases and J by 5 bases, with 10 bases between them. CDR3 length equals 13 residues. Written as DNA, the CDR3 is TGTGCCAGCAGTTACGGGGGAAGCGACGAGCAGTACTTC. Translation: CASSYGGSDEQYF.

The chain links TRBV12-3 or TRBV12-4 to TRBJ2-5, with no clear D. The CDR3 consists of 14 residues. Trimming took off 3 bases at V and 0 bases at J, with 8 bases between the two ends. CDR3 loop: CASSFGLYQETQYF. As DNA, the CDR3 is TGTGCCAGCAGTTTCGGTCTGTACCAAGAGACCCAGTACTTC.

V is TRBV10-3 and J is TRBJ2-7; 9 nucleotides align to TRBD1. The J segment lost 2 bases and the V segment lost 7 bases, leaving 6 bases of the junction unmatched. The CDR3 has 14 amino acids. Germline V gene data show CDR1 as ENHRY and CDR2 as SYGVKD. This chain's CDR3 is CAITRTGVTYEQYF. The DNA for the CDR3 is TGTGCCATCACCCGGACAGGGGTGACCTACGAGCAGTACTTC.

This clonotype was seen a few times. The chain carries TRBV6-1 and TRBJ2-1; 7 bases fit TRBD2. The germline CDR1 and CDR2 sequences are MNHNS and SASEGT. J was trimmed by 0 bases and V by 5 bases; bases with no gene match: 7. CDR3 length: 16 residues. CDR3 DNA sequence: TGTGCCAGCAGTATCCAAGCGGGGAGCTCCTACAATGAGCAGTTCTTC. Its protein product is CASSIQAGSSYNEQFF.

This clonotype was picked up a small number of times. A much larger clone lies one base from this, so it may be a read error. The chain joins TRBV11-2 to TRBJ2-5; D is unclear. CDR1 is SGHAT, CDR2 FQNNGV, per germline. The V end lost 2 bases, the J end lost 6 bases, and 4 bases lay between the germline ends. The CDR3 has 11 amino acids. CDR3 coding DNA: TGTGCCAGCAGCTTATGGAAGACCCAGTACTTC. It specifies CASSLWKTQYF.

The V and J genes are TRBV28 and TRBJ2-7; D remains unclear. CDR1 is MDHEN, CDR2 SYDVKM, per germline. The length of the CDR3 is 13 residues. The V gene lost 6 bases and the J gene lost 2 bases, with 11 bases spanning the gap. For the CDR3, the DNA is TGTGCCAGCAGAGAAGAGCTGGCCTACGAGCAGTACTTC. This encodes CASREELAYEQYF.

This clonotype has at least ten counts. The genes are TRBV24-1 and TRBJ2-1, with 10 bases aligning to TRBD2. V shed 5 bases and J 6 bases; nucleotides not matched to a gene: 6. Germline V gives CDR1 KGHDR, CDR2 SFDVKD. The CDR3 extends over 15 amino acids. The chain's CDR3 is CATSGTSGKPNEQFF. The CDR3 nucleotides are TGTGCCACCAGTGGAACTAGCGGGAAGCCCAATGAGCAGTTCTTC.

V and J are TRBV9 and TRBJ2-7; unclear D gene. Germline values: CDR1 SGDLS, CDR2 YYNGEE. This CDR3 contains 14 residues. Trimming cost V 7 bases and J 1 base, with 15 bases left between them. The CDR3 spells CASSYWADSYEQYF. The CDR3 DNA is TGTGCCAGCTCCTACTGGGCAGATTCCTACGAGCAGTACTTC.

At least ten counts were recorded for this clonotype. V gene TRBV10-3 combines with J gene TRBJ2-2, with D possibly being TRBD2 (5 bases). CDR3 length equals 12 residues. Germline values: CDR1 ENHRY, CDR2 SYGVKD. V was pared by 10 bases and J by 5 bases, with 11 bases between. The CDR3, as DNA: TGTGCCACGGCGGGCCGGACCGGGGAGCTGTTTTTT. Its protein is CATAGRTGELFF.

This rearrangement joins TRBV15 to TRBJ2-4; TRBD1 might be the D (5 bases). The CDR3 is 13 residues long. Trimming pared 5 bases from V and 0 bases from J, leaving 5 bases between. Germline CDR1 and CDR2: LNHNV and YYDKDF (reference sequence). The CDR3 DNA sequence: TGTGCCACCAGCGACAGAGCCAAAAACATTCAGTACTTC. Translating it yields CATSDRAKNIQYF.

This clonotype was found a few times. This chain uses TRBV6-2 or TRBV6-3 with TRBJ2-3; D tentatively reads TRBD1 or TRBD2 (5 bases each). Trimming cost V 6 bases and J 8 bases, with 12 bases left between them. Germline CDR1 MNHEY, CDR2 SVGEGT. CDR3 length: 12 residues. In DNA, the CDR3 is TGTGCCAGCAGGACTGGGACCGCTACGCAGTATTTT. It yields the protein CASRTGTATQYF.